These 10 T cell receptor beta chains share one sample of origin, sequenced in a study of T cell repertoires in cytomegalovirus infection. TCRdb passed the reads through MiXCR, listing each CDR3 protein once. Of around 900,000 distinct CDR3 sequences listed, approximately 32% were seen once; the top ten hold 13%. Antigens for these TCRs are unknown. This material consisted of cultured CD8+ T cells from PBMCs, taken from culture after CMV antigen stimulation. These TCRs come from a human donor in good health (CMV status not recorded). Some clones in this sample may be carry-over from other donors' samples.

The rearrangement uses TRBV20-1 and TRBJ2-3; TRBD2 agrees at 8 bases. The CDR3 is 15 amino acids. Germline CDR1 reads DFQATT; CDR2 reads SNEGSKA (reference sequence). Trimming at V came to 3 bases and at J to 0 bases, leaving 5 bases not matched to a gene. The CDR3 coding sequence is TGCAGTGCTAGCGTACGGGGGGGGAGCACAGATACGCAGTATTTT. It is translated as CSASVRGGSTDTQYF.

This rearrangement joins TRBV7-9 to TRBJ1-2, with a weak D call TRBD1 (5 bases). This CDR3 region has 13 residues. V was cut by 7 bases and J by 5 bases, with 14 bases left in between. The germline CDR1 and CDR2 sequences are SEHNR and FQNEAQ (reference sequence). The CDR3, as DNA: TGTGCCAGCACCGAGCTTGGGGCTTATGGCTACACCTTC. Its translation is CASTELGAYGYTF. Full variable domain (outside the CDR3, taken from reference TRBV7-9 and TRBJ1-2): DTGVSQNPRHKITKRGQNVTFRCDPISEHNRLYWYRQTLGQGPEFLTYFQNEAQLEKSRLLSDRFSAERPKGSFSTLEIQRTEQGDSAMYLCASTELGAYGYTFGSGTRLTVV.

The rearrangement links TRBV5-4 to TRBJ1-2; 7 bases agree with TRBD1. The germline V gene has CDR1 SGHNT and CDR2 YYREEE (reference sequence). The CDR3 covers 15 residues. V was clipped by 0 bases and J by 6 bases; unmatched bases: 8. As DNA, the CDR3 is TGTGCCAGCAGCTTGGAAGGGGGCGCTTCGCATGGCTACACCTTC. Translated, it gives CASSLEGGASHGYTF.

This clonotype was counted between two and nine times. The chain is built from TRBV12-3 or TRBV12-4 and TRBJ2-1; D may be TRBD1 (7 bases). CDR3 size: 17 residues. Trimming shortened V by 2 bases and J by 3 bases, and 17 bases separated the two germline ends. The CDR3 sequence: CASSLSGRGAYYNEQFF. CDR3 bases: TGTGCCAGCAGTTTATCGGGCAGGGGGGCCTACTACAATGAGCAGTTCTTC.

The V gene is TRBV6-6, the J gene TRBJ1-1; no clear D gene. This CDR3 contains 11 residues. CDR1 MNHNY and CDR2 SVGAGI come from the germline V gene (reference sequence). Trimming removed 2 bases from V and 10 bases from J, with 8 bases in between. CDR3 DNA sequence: TGTGCCAGCAGTTACGGAATGGGAGCTTTCTTT. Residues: CASSYGMGAFF.

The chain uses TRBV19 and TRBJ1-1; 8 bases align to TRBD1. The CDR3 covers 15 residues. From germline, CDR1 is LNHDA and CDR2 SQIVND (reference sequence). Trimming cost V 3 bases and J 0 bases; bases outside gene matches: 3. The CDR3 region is CASSIEQGVNTEAFF. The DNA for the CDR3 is TGTGCCAGTAGTATTGAACAGGGGGTGAACACTGAAGCTTTCTTT.

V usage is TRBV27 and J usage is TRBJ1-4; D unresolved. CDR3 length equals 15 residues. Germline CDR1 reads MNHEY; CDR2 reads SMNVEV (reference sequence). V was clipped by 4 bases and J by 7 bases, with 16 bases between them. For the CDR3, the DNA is TGTGCCAGCAGTTCCGGCCCGGGCGTGGGTGAAAAACTGTTTTTT. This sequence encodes CASSSGPGVGEKLFF.

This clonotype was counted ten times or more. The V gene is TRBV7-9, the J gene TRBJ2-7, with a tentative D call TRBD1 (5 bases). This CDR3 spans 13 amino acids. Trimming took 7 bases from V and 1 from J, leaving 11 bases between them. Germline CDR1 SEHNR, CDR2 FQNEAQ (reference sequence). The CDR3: CASTQGTSYEQYF. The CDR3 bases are TGTGCCAGCACCCAGGGCACGTCCTACGAGCAGTACTTC.

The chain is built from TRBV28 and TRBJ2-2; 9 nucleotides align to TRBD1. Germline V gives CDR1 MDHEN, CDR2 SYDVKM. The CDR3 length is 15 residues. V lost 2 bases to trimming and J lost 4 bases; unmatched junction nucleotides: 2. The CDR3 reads CASSLGDRATGELFF. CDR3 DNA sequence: TGTGCCAGCAGTTTAGGGGACAGGGCCACCGGGGAGCTGTTTTTT. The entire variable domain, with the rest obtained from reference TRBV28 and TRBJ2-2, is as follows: DVKVTQSSRYLVKRTGEKVFLECVQDMDHENMFWYRQDPGLGLRLIYFSYDVKMKEKGDIPEGYSVSREKKERFSLILESASTNQTSMYLCASSLGDRATGELFFGEGSRLTVL.

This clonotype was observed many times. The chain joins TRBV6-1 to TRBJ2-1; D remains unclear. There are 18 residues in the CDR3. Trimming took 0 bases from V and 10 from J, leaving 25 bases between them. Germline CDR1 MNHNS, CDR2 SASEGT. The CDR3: CASSEAGTPGGYQLEQFF. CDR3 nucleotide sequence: TGTGCCAGCAGTGAAGCTGGCACGCCGGGTGGGTACCAATTGGAGCAGTTCTTC.